This is a list of T cell receptor beta chains from one sample in a study of shared clonotypes between healthy human individuals. Clones were sequenced by immunoSEQ multiplex PCR, and TCRdb holds only the in-frame ones, with some missing. The top ten hold 0.36% of the sample, which has about 2.4 million clones, 90% to 95% seen once. Sequencing was done on a sample of naive CD4+ T cells from PBMCs. The receptors were sampled from a man younger than 35 in good health. Some clones in this sample may be carry-over from other donors' samples. The CDR3 runs from the conserved cysteine through the conserved F or W. Fields, in order: J gene, V gene, clone size, D gene, CDR3 protein, CDR3 DNA. D genes are given only for firm matches. Expanded clones get a size class; other rows say once, few or many, or leave the size out.

J gene: TRBJ2-2; V gene: TRBV2; clone size: .; D gene: TRBD2; CDR3 protein: CASSLAGSGELFF; CDR3 DNA: TGTGCCAGCAGTCTAGCGGGCAGCGGGGAGCTGTTTTTT
J gene: TRBJ2-3; V gene: TRBV7-2; clone size: .; D gene: TRBD1; CDR3 protein: CASSLVPAGGSTDTQYF; CDR3 DNA: TGTGCCAGCAGCTTAGTCCCGGCAGGGGGTAGCACAGATACGCAGTATTTT
J gene: TRBJ1-5; V gene: TRBV28; clone size: .; D gene: .; CDR3 protein: CASSFRIGARGGNQPQHF; CDR3 DNA: TGTGCCAGCAGTTTTAGGATAGGGGCACGCGGTGGCAATCAGCCCCAGCATTTT
J gene: TRBJ1-1; V gene: TRBV28; clone size: .; D gene: TRBD1; CDR3 protein: CASRVRTGGRETEAFF; CDR3 DNA: TGTGCCAGCAGGGTTAGGACAGGGGGCCGCGAAACTGAAGCTTTCTTT
J gene: TRBJ2-7; V gene: TRBV2; clone size: .; D gene: .; CDR3 protein: CASSGQTSSYEQYF; CDR3 DNA: TGTGCCAGCAGTGGCCAGACTAGTTCCTACGAGCAGTACTTC
J gene: TRBJ1-3; V gene: TRBV9; clone size: .; D gene: .; CDR3 protein: CASSVEAGPGNTIYF; CDR3 DNA: TGTGCCAGCAGCGTAGAGGCAGGGCCTGGAAACACCATATATTTT
J gene: TRBJ2-1; V gene: TRBV5-1; clone size: .; D gene: TRBD1; CDR3 protein: CASSVDRVNEQFF; CDR3 DNA: TGCGCCAGCAGCGTGGACAGGGTCAATGAGCAGTTCTTC
J gene: TRBJ2-7; V gene: TRBV7-8; clone size: .; D gene: .; CDR3 protein: CASSVSPGMGYEQYF; CDR3 DNA: TGTGCCAGCAGCGTGTCGCCGGGGATGGGCTACGAGCAGTACTTC
J gene: TRBJ2-1; V gene: TRBV27; clone size: once; D gene: .; CDR3 protein: CASSLRGTISYNEQFF; CDR3 DNA: TGTGCCAGCAGCCTTAGGGGGACTATATCATACAATGAGCAGTTCTTC
J gene: TRBJ2-1; V gene: TRBV9; clone size: .; D gene: .; CDR3 protein: CASNVASGHNEQFF; CDR3 DNA: TGTGCCAGCAACGTCGCGAGCGGGCATAATGAGCAGTTCTTC
J gene: TRBJ2-7; V gene: TRBV6-1; clone size: .; D gene: .; CDR3 protein: CASSANQGRNEQYF; CDR3 DNA: TGTGCCAGCAGTGCAAATCAGGGTAGGAACGAGCAGTACTTC
J gene: TRBJ2-7; V gene: TRBV5-1; clone size: .; D gene: TRBD1; CDR3 protein: CASTKSGQGIYEQYF; CDR3 DNA: TGCGCCAGCACCAAGTCGGGACAGGGTATCTACGAGCAGTACTTC
J gene: TRBJ2-3; V gene: TRBV2; clone size: .; D gene: TRBD2; CDR3 protein: CASIRVAGVGTQYF; CDR3 DNA: TGTGCCAGCATTCGGGTAGCGGGAGTGGGTACGCAGTATTTT
J gene: TRBJ2-1; V gene: TRBV5-1; clone size: .; D gene: TRBD1; CDR3 protein: CASSQDRGSYNEQFF; CDR3 DNA: TGCGCCAGCAGCCAGGACAGGGGATCCTACAATGAGCAGTTCTTC
J gene: TRBJ2-4; V gene: TRBV9; clone size: .; D gene: .; CDR3 protein: CASSATTGELDPLNIQYF; CDR3 DNA: TGTGCCAGCAGCGCCACGACCGGGGAACTTGACCCCTTGAACATTCAGTACTTC
J gene: TRBJ2-5; V gene: TRBV19; clone size: .; D gene: TRBD1; CDR3 protein: CASSRDRGRETQYF; CDR3 DNA: TGTGCCAGTAGTAGAGACAGGGGGCGGGAGACCCAGTACTTC
J gene: TRBJ2-1; V gene: TRBV18; clone size: .; D gene: TRBD1; CDR3 protein: CASSPLGTGGAYEQFF; CDR3 DNA: TGTGCCAGCTCACCACTAGGGACAGGGGGCGCGTATGAGCAGTTCTTC
J gene: TRBJ2-7; V gene: TRBV7-9; clone size: .; D gene: TRBD1; CDR3 protein: CASSLVRDRNTYEQYF; CDR3 DNA: TGTGCCAGCAGCTTGGTGCGGGACAGGAACACCTACGAGCAGTACTTC
J gene: TRBJ1-4; V gene: TRBV6-5; clone size: once; D gene: .; CDR3 protein: CASSYASGTNEKLFF; CDR3 DNA: TGTGCCAGCAGTTACGCTTCTGGGACTAATGAAAAACTGTTTTTT
J gene: TRBJ2-4; V gene: TRBV6-4; clone size: .; D gene: TRBD1; CDR3 protein: CASTLLRGQAKNIQYF; CDR3 DNA: TGTGCCAGCACTCTCCTCAGGGGGCAAGCCAAAAACATTCAGTACTTC
J gene: TRBJ2-7; V gene: TRBV28; clone size: .; D gene: .; CDR3 protein: CASSLGSGARYEQYF; CDR3 DNA: TGTGCCAGCAGTTTAGGATCGGGGGCTCGCTACGAGCAGTACTTC
J gene: TRBJ1-1; V gene: TRBV7-9; clone size: .; D gene: TRBD1; CDR3 protein: CASSSDREDTEAFF; CDR3 DNA: TGTGCCAGCAGTTCGGACAGGGAGGACACTGAAGCTTTCTTT
J gene: TRBJ1-5; V gene: TRBV9; clone size: .; D gene: .; CDR3 protein: CASSVGSSLNQPQHF; CDR3 DNA: TGTGCCAGCAGCGTAGGGTCATCCCTTAATCAGCCCCAGCATTTT
J gene: TRBJ2-7; V gene: TRBV5-1; clone size: .; D gene: .; CDR3 protein: CASTLTGEQYF; CDR3 DNA: TGCGCCAGCACCTTGACCGGGGAGCAGTACTTC
J gene: TRBJ2-7; V gene: TRBV9; clone size: .; D gene: TRBD1; CDR3 protein: CASSVGPPGQAYEQYF; CDR3 DNA: TGTGCCAGCAGCGTAGGACCCCCGGGACAGGCCTACGAGCAGTACTTC
J gene: TRBJ1-2; V gene: TRBV6-6; clone size: .; D gene: .; CDR3 protein: CASSYGQVSGYTF; CDR3 DNA: TGTGCCAGCAGTTACGGGCAGGTTAGCGGCTACACCTTC
J gene: TRBJ1-5; V gene: TRBV18; clone size: .; D gene: .; CDR3 protein: CASSPGRTIAGQPQHF; CDR3 DNA: TGTGCCAGCTCACCGGGACGGACAATAGCAGGTCAGCCCCAGCATTTT
J gene: TRBJ1-4; V gene: TRBV4-3; clone size: .; D gene: TRBD1; CDR3 protein: CASSQGVAGGNEKLFF; CDR3 DNA: TGCGCCAGCAGCCAAGGCGTGGCAGGGGGGAATGAAAAACTGTTTTTT
J gene: TRBJ2-7; V gene: TRBV5-1; clone size: .; D gene: TRBD1; CDR3 protein: CASSQGQVPYEQYF; CDR3 DNA: TGCGCCAGCAGCCAGGGACAGGTTCCCTACGAGCAGTACTTC
J gene: TRBJ2-7; V gene: TRBV28; clone size: .; D gene: .; CDR3 protein: CASVRGGSTYEQYF; CDR3 DNA: TGTGCCAGCGTCCGCGGCGGATCCACCTACGAGCAGTACTTC
J gene: TRBJ2-2; V gene: TRBV19; clone size: .; D gene: .; CDR3 protein: CASRSLGTTGELFF; CDR3 DNA: TGTGCCAGTAGATCCCTCGGGACCACCGGGGAGCTGTTTTTT
J gene: TRBJ2-7; V gene: TRBV10-1; clone size: .; D gene: TRBD2; CDR3 protein: CASSEGTSGLPYEQYF; CDR3 DNA: TGCGCCAGCAGCGAGGGGACTAGCGGACTACCCTACGAGCAGTACTTC
J gene: TRBJ2-1; V gene: TRBV6-6; clone size: .; D gene: .; CDR3 protein: CASSPLGSPTYNEQFF; CDR3 DNA: TGTGCCAGCAGTCCCCTGGGGAGCCCGACCTACAATGAGCAGTTCTTC
J gene: TRBJ2-2; V gene: TRBV19; clone size: .; D gene: TRBD2; CDR3 protein: CASSEGLAGHTGELFF; CDR3 DNA: TGTGCCAGTAGTGAGGGACTAGCGGGACACACCGGGGAGCTGTTTTTT
J gene: TRBJ2-2; V gene: TRBV27; clone size: .; D gene: .; CDR3 protein: CASRPRDPGELFF; CDR3 DNA: TGTGCCAGCAGGCCAAGGGATCCCGGGGAGCTGTTTTTT
J gene: TRBJ1-2; V gene: TRBV28; clone size: .; D gene: TRBD1; CDR3 protein: CASSLTPGTGKGGGYGYTF; CDR3 DNA: TGTGCCAGCAGTTTGACCCCAGGGACAGGGAAGGGAGGCGGCTATGGCTACACCTTC
J gene: TRBJ1-1; V gene: TRBV4-2; clone size: .; D gene: TRBD1; CDR3 protein: CASSYLRGQNTEAFF; CDR3 DNA: TGTGCCAGCAGCTATTTGAGGGGGCAGAACACTGAAGCTTTCTTT
J gene: TRBJ2-7; V gene: TRBV2; clone size: .; D gene: .; CDR3 protein: CASSGQTRGEQYF; CDR3 DNA: TGTGCCAGCAGTGGACAGACCAGAGGCGAGCAGTACTTC
J gene: TRBJ2-1; V gene: TRBV5-1; clone size: .; D gene: .; CDR3 protein: CASKGEAYSYNEQFF; CDR3 DNA: TGCGCCAGCAAAGGTGAGGCCTACTCCTACAATGAGCAGTTCTTC
J gene: TRBJ1-1; V gene: TRBV11-2; clone size: .; D gene: .; CDR3 protein: CASSPIGGLTEAFF; CDR3 DNA: TGTGCCAGCAGCCCCATCGGGGGGCTGACTGAAGCTTTCTTT
J gene: TRBJ2-7; V gene: TRBV2; clone size: .; D gene: TRBD1; CDR3 protein: CASSDGTGYGEQYF; CDR3 DNA: TGTGCCAGCAGTGACGGGACAGGGTATGGCGAGCAGTACTTC
J gene: TRBJ2-2; V gene: TRBV29-1; clone size: .; D gene: .; CDR3 protein: CSVAPRGFDTGELFF; CDR3 DNA: TGCAGCGTTGCCCCCCGGGGGTTCGACACCGGGGAGCTGTTTTTT
J gene: TRBJ2-1; V gene: TRBV7-9; clone size: .; D gene: .; CDR3 protein: CASSPGPLVDEQFF; CDR3 DNA: TGTGCCAGCAGCCCGGGCCCCCTCGTGGATGAGCAGTTCTTC
J gene: TRBJ1-1; V gene: TRBV7-9; clone size: .; D gene: .; CDR3 protein: CASSLSQSYMNTEAFF; CDR3 DNA: TGTGCCAGCAGCTTGAGTCAGAGCTATATGAACACTGAAGCTTTCTTT
J gene: TRBJ1-2; V gene: TRBV19; clone size: .; D gene: .; CDR3 protein: CASSVRDSPYGYTF; CDR3 DNA: TGTGCCAGTAGTGTCCGGGACTCACCTTATGGCTACACCTTC
J gene: TRBJ1-2; V gene: TRBV7-2; clone size: .; D gene: .; CDR3 protein: CASSSRGGDSYTF; CDR3 DNA: TGTGCCAGCAGCTCCCGGGGGGGTGATAGCTACACCTTC
J gene: TRBJ2-7; V gene: TRBV11-2; clone size: .; D gene: .; CDR3 protein: CASSSLLGGTYEQYF; CDR3 DNA: TGTGCCAGCAGCAGCCTACTAGGCGGAACCTACGAGCAGTACTTC